These T cell receptor beta chains were read from a single sample in a study of beta chain features in type 1 diabetes. The data were produced by immunoSEQ multiplex PCR, yet TCRdb's version contains in-frame clones alone and is incomplete. The sample lists 150,000 to 200,000 clones; approximately 13% were seen once. The sample taken for sequencing was central memory CD4+ T cells from blood. These receptors came from a woman between 18 and 29 years old in good health. Each CDR3 is given with its conserved first and last residue. D genes are given only for firm matches. The size of a clone is reported for some rows only, either as once, few or many, or as a class for expanded clones.

J | V | size | D | CDR3 | DNA
TRBJ2-1 | TRBV30 | - | TRBD2 | CAWSRHTSGSSYNEQFF | TGTGCCTGGAGTCGCCATACTAGCGGGAGCTCCTACAATGAGCAGTTCTTC
TRBJ2-7 | TRBV28 | few | - | CASSLRGYEQYF | TGTGCCAGCAGTTTAAGGGGGTACGAGCAGTACTTC
TRBJ2-3 | TRBV30 | few | TRBD1 | CAWTLQGATTDTQYF | TGTGCCTGGACCTTACAGGGGGCGACGACAGATACGCAGTATTTT
TRBJ1-4 | TRBV23-1 | - | - | CASSQNQDSGEKLFF | TGCGCCAGCAGTCAAAACCAGGACAGTGGAGAAAAACTGTTTTTT
TRBJ2-5 | TRBV5-6 | few | TRBD2 | CASSLRRSSGTQETQYF | TGTGCCAGCAGCTTGCGGAGGTCTAGCGGGACCCAAGAGACCCAGTACTTC
TRBJ2-2 | TRBV7-9 | few | TRBD2 | CASRFGLAGAGELFF | TGTGCCAGCCGATTTGGGCTAGCGGGAGCCGGGGAGCTGTTTTTT
TRBJ1-1 | TRBV7-2 | few | - | CASSVGHVNTEAFF | TGTGCCAGCAGCGTGGGACACGTGAACACTGAAGCTTTCTTT
TRBJ2-4 | TRBV29-1 | few | TRBD2 | CSVRETSGSPQYF | TGCAGCGTTAGGGAGACTAGCGGGAGTCCACAGTACTTC
TRBJ2-5 | TRBV9 | few | TRBD2 | CASSVSGRAVRETQYF | TGTGCCAGCAGCGTCTCCGGGAGGGCCGTAAGGGAGACCCAGTACTTC
TRBJ2-5 | TRBV30 | - | - | CAWRAGLGWETQYF | TGTGCCTGGAGGGCCGGACTGGGGTGGGAGACCCAGTACTTC
TRBJ2-5 | TRBV7-9 | - | - | CASSPGTWDQETQYF | TGTGCCAGCAGCCCCGGGACTTGGGATCAAGAGACCCAGTACTTC
TRBJ2-5 | TRBV18 | - | - | CASSPSVAQETQYF | TGTGCCAGCTCACCCTCTGTGGCTCAAGAGACCCAGTACTTC
TRBJ2-2 | TRBV29-1 | - | - | CSVERNNLPGELFF | TGCAGCGTTGAGAGGAACAACCTTCCCGGGGAGCTGTTTTTT
TRBJ2-3 | TRBV27 | - | - | CASSSPLSDTQYF | TGTGCCAGCAGTTCCCCCCTCTCGGATACGCAGTATTTT
TRBJ2-5 | TRBV9 | - | - | CASSPSGTFRGETQYF | TGTGCCAGCAGCCCGAGCGGGACGTTTAGGGGGGAGACCCAGTACTTC
TRBJ2-1 | TRBV29-1 | few | TRBD1 | CSVGTAYNEQFF | TGCAGCGTGGGGACAGCCTACAATGAGCAGTTCTTC
TRBJ2-1 | TRBV4-1 | - | TRBD2 | CASSLLAGGDYNEQFF | TGCGCCAGCAGCCTTCTAGCGGGAGGAGACTACAATGAGCAGTTCTTC
TRBJ2-2 | TRBV18 | - | TRBD2 | CASSRASGNIYGELFF | TGTGCCAGCTCCCGAGCTAGCGGGAATATCTACGGGGAGCTGTTTTTT
TRBJ1-2 | TRBV6-5 | - | TRBD1 | CASSYKGQGGDGYTF | TGTGCCAGCAGTTACAAGGGACAGGGAGGAGATGGCTACACCTTC
TRBJ2-1 | TRBV9 | few | TRBD2 | CASSGSRGTSGSRSYNEQFF | TGTGCCAGCAGCGGGTCCAGGGGGACTAGCGGGAGTAGGTCCTACAATGAGCAGTTCTTC
TRBJ1-1 | TRBV5-1 | - | TRBD1 | CASSFGDRVNTEAFF | TGCGCCAGCAGCTTTGGGGACAGGGTGAACACTGAAGCTTTCTTT
TRBJ1-1 | TRBV5-6 | few | TRBD1 | CASSLVGQPEAFF | TGTGCCAGCAGCTTGGTGGGACAGCCAGAAGCTTTCTTT
TRBJ1-1 | TRBV28 | few | - | CASLRTVNTEAFF | TGTGCCAGCCTCCGGACAGTGAACACTGAAGCTTTCTTT
TRBJ2-1 | TRBV30 | - | - | CAWSKAGYNEQFF | TGTGCCTGGAGTAAGGCGGGCTACAATGAGCAGTTCTTC
TRBJ1-1 | TRBV25-1 | few | - | CASRRTGNGGLNTEAFF | TGTGCCAGCAGACGCACAGGGAATGGGGGTTTGAACACTGAAGCTTTCTTT
TRBJ2-3 | TRBV18 | few | TRBD2 | CASSTTSGLTTDTQYF | TGTGCCAGCTCAACTACTAGCGGCCTAACTACAGATACGCAGTATTTT
TRBJ2-7 | TRBV5-1 | few | - | CASSLATGNYEQYF | TGCGCCAGCAGCTTGGCCACAGGAAACTACGAGCAGTACTTC
TRBJ2-2 | TRBV30 | - | TRBD1 | CAWLTGANTGELFF | TGTGCCTGGCTGACAGGGGCGAACACCGGGGAGCTGTTTTTT
TRBJ2-1 | TRBV11-2 | few | TRBD2 | CASTMYQTSGSEQFF | TGTGCCAGCACCATGTACCAGACTAGCGGGAGTGAGCAGTTCTTC
TRBJ1-2 | TRBV27 | - | - | CASRRGRGDYTF | TGTGCCAGCCGCAGGGGACGGGGAGACTACACCTTC
TRBJ2-7 | TRBV20-1 | - | - | CSGQRGSEQYF | TGCAGTGGGCAGAGGGGGAGCGAGCAGTACTTC
TRBJ1-4 | TRBV27 | few | - | CASTYQRGSGVLFF | TGTGCCAGCACCTATCAGAGGGGGTCCGGGGTACTGTTTTTT
TRBJ2-7 | TRBV27 | - | TRBD2 | CASSAPGAGEGYEQYF | TGTGCCAGCAGTGCCCCGGGAGCGGGAGAGGGTTACGAGCAGTACTTC
TRBJ2-1 | TRBV18 | few | TRBD2 | CASSGGSSYNEQFF | TGTGCCAGCTCAGGCGGGAGCTCCTACAATGAGCAGTTCTTC
TRBJ1-1 | TRBV5-4 | few | - | CASSLEEGQLTEAFF | TGTGCCAGCAGCTTGGAAGAGGGCCAGTTGACTGAAGCTTTCTTT
TRBJ2-3 | TRBV2 | few | - | CASSPWGGGTDTQYF | TGTGCCAGCAGTCCTTGGGGCGGGGGCACAGATACGCAGTATTTT
TRBJ2-7 | TRBV9 | - | TRBD2 | CASSVGTSGTYEQYF | TGTGCCAGCAGCGTAGGCACTAGCGGGACATACGAGCAGTACTTC
TRBJ2-1 | TRBV13 | many | - | CATKDGNTYNEQFF | TGTGCCACGAAGGACGGGAATACCTACAATGAGCAGTTCTTC
TRBJ2-7 | TRBV30 | few | TRBD1 | CAWHRDRPHEQYF | TGTGCCTGGCACCGGGACAGGCCCCACGAGCAGTACTTC
TRBJ2-5 | TRBV30 | few | - | CAWSVAGMAKTQYF | TGTGCCTGGAGTGTAGCAGGGATGGCTAAGACCCAGTACTTC
TRBJ2-4 | TRBV6-6 | - | TRBD2 | CASSYNPGRVNIQYF | TGTGCCAGCAGCTACAACCCAGGGAGGGTAAACATTCAGTACTTC
TRBJ1-4 | TRBV28 | - | TRBD1 | CASSSGTGDEKLFF | TGTGCCAGCAGCTCCGGGACAGGGGACGAAAAACTGTTTTTT
TRBJ2-2 | TRBV7-3 | - | - | CASSLAPGAINTGELFF | TGTGCCAGCAGCCTCGCCCCAGGGGCAATCAACACCGGGGAGCTGTTTTTT
TRBJ2-5 | TRBV27 | - | - | CASSTRFSGFQETQYF | TGTGCCAGCAGTACCCGTTTCTCAGGTTTTCAAGAGACCCAGTACTTC
TRBJ2-7 | TRBV27 | few | TRBD2 | CASRREDEQYF | TGTGCCAGCAGGCGGGAGGACGAGCAGTACTTC
TRBJ1-5 | TRBV27 | - | TRBD1 | CASSPDRGSGNQPQHF | TGTGCCAGCAGTCCGGACAGGGGCTCGGGCAATCAGCCCCAGCATTTT
TRBJ2-3 | TRBV6-1 | few | - | CASRVLARDTQYF | TGTGCCAGCAGGGTACTAGCAAGAGATACGCAGTATTTT
TRBJ1-5 | TRBV15 | - | TRBD1 | CATSRGRDRNQPQHF | TGTGCCACCAGCAGAGGTAGGGACAGGAATCAGCCCCAGCATTTT
TRBJ2-1 | TRBV25-1 | - | - | CASTLGVNEQFF | TGTGCCAGCACTTTAGGGGTCAATGAGCAGTTCTTC
TRBJ2-3 | TRBV2 | few | TRBD2 | CASSASGVSTDTQYF | TGTGCCAGCAGTGCGAGCGGGGTTAGCACAGATACGCAGTATTTT